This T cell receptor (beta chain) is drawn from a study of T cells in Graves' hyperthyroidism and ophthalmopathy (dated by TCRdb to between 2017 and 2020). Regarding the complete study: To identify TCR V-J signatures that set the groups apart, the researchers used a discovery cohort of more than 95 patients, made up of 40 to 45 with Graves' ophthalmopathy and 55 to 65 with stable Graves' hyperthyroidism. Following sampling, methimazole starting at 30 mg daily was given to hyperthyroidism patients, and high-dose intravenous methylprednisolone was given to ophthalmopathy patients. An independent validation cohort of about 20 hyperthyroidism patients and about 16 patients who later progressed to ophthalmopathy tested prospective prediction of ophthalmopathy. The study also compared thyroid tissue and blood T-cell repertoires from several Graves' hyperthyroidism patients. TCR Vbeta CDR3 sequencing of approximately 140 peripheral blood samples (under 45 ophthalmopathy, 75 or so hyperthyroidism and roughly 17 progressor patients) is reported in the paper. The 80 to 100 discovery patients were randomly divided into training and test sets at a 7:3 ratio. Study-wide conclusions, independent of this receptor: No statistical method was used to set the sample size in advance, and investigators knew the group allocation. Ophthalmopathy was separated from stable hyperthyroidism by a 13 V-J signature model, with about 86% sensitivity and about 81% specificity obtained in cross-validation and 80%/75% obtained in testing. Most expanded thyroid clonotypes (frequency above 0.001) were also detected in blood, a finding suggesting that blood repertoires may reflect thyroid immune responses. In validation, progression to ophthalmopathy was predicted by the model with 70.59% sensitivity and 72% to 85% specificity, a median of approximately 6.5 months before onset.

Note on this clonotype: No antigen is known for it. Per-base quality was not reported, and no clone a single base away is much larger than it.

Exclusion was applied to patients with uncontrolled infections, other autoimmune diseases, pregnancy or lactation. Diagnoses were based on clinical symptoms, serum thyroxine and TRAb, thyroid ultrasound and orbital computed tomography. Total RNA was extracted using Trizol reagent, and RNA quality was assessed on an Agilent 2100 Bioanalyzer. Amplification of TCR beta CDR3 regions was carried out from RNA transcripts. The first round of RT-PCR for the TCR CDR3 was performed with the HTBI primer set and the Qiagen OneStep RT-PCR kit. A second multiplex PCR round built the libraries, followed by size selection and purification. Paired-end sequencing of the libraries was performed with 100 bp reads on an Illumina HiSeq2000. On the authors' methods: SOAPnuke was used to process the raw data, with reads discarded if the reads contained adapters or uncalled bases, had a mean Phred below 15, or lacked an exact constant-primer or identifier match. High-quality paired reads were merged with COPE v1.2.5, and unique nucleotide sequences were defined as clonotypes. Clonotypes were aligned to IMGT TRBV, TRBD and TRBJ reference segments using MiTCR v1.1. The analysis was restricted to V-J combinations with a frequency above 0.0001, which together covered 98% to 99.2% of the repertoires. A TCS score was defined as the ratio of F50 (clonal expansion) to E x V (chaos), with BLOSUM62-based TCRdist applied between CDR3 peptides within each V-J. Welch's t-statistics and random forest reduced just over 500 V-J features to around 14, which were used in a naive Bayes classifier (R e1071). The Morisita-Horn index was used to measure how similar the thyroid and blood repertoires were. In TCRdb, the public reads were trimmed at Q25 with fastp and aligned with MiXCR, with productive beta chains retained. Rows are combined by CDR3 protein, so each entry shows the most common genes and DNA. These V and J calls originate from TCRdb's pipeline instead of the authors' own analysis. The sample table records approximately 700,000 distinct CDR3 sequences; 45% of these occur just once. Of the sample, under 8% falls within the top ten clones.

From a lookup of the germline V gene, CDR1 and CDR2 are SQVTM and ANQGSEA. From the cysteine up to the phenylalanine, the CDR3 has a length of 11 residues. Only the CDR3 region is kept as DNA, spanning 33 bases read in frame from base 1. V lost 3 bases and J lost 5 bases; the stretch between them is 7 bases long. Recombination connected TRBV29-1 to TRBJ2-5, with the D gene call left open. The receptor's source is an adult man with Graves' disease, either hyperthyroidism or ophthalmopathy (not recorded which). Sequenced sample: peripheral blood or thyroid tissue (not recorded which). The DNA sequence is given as TGCAGCGTTGAGTCCTGGGAGACCCAGTACTTC. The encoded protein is CSVESWETQYF.